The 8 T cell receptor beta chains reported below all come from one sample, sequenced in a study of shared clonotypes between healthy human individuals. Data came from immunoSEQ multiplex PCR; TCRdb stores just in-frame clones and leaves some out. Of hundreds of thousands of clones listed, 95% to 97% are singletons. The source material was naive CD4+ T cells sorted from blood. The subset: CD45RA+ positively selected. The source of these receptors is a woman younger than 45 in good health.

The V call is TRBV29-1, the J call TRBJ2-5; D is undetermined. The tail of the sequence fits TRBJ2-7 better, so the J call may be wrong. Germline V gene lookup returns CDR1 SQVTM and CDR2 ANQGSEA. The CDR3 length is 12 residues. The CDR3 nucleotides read TGCAGCGTTGAGTGGGGTACCTACGAGCAGTACTTC. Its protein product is CSVEWGTYEQYF.

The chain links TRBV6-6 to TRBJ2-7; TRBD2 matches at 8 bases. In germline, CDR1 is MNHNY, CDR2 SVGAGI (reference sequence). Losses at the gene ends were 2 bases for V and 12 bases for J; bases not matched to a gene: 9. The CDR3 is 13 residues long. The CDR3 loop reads CASSYPGLETMYF. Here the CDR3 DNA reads TGTGCCAGCAGTTACCCGGGACTAGAGACGATGTACTTC.

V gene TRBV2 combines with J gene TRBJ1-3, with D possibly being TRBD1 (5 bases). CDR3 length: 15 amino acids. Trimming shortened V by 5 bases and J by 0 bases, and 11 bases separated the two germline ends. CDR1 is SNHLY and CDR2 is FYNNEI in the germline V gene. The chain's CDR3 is CASSFGQFSGNTIYF. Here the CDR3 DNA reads TGTGCCAGCAGTTTTGGACAATTCTCTGGAAACACCATATATTTT.

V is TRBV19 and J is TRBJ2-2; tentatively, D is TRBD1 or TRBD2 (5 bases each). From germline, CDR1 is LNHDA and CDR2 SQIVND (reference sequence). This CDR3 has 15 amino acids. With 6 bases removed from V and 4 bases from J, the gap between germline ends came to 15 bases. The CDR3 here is CASSRELMSTGELFF. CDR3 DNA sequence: TGTGCCAGTAGCAGGGAGTTGATGTCCACCGGGGAGCTGTTTTTT.

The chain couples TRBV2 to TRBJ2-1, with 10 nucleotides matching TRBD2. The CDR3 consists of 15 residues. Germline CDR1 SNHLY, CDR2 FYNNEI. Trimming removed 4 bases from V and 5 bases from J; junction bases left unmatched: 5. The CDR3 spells CASSALAGVNNEQFF. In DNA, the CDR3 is TGTGCCAGCAGTGCCCTAGCGGGAGTAAACAATGAGCAGTTCTTC.

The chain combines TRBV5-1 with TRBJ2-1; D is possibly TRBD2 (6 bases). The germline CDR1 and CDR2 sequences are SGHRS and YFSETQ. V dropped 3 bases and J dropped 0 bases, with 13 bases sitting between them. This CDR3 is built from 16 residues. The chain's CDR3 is CASSSASVSSYNEQFF. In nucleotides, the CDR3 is TGCGCCAGCAGCTCGGCTAGCGTGAGCTCCTACAATGAGCAGTTCTTC.

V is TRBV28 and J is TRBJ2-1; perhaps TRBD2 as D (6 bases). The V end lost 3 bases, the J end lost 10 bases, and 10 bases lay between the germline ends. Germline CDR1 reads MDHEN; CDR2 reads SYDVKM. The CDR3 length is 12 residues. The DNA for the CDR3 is TGTGCCAGCAGTTTGGAGGGGATCGAGCAGTTCTTC. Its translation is CASSLEGIEQFF.

CDR3 in amino acids: CAWSGEGLAGSSYEQYF. DNA for the CDR3: TGTGCCTGGAGTGGGGAGGGACTAGCGGGAAGCTCCTACGAGCAGTACTTC. This chain connects TRBV30 to TRBJ2-5, with 13 bases aligning to TRBD2. The better agreement between TRBJ2-7 and the DNA end casts doubt on the J call. The CDR3 is 17 residues long. Germline V lookup: CDR1 GTSNPN, CDR2 SVGIG (reference sequence).